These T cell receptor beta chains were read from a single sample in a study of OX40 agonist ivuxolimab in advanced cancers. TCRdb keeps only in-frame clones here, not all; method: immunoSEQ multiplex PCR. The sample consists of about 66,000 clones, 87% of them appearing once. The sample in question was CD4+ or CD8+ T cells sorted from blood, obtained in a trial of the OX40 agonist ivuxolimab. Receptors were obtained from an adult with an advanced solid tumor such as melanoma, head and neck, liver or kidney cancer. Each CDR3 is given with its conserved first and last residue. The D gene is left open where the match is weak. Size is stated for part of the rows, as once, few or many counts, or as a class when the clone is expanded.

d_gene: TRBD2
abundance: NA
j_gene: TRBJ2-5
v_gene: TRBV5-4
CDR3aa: CASSLGTSGLRGETQYF
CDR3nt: TGTGCCAGCAGCTTGGGTACTAGCGGACTCCGGGGAGAGACCCAGTACTTC

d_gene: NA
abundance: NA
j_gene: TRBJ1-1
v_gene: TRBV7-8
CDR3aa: CASRSQGFTEAFF
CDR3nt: TGTGCCAGCAGGTCACAGGGTTTCACTGAAGCTTTCTTT

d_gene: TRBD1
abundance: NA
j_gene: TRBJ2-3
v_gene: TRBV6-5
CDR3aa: CASRQQGAVDTQYF
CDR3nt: TGTGCCAGCAGACAACAGGGGGCCGTAGATACGCAGTATTTT

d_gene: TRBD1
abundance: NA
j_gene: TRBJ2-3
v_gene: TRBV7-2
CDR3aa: CASSPGTGTDTQYF
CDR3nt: TGTGCCAGCAGCCCTGGGACAGGGACAGATACGCAGTATTTT

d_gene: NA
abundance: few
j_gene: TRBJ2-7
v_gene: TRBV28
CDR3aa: CASSFHLAELEYEQYF
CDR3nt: TGTGCCAGCAGTTTTCATTTAGCGGAACTGGAATACGAGCAGTACTTC

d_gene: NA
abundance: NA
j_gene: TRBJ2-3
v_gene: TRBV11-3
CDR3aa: CASSLGGRDTDTQYF
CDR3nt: TGTGCCAGCAGCTTGGGGGGGCGGGACACAGATACGCAGTATTTT

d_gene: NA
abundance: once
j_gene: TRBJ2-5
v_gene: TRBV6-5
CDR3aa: CASSWHRAETQYF
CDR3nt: TGTGCCAGCAGTTGGCACAGGGCGGAGACCCAGTACTTC

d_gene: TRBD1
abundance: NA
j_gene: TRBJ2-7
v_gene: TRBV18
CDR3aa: CASSLRTGRNHEQYF
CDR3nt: TGTGCCAGCTCACTAAGGACAGGGCGGAACCACGAGCAGTACTTC

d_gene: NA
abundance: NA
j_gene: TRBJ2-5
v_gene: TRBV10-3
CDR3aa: CAISGTGQGKETQYF
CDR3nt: TGTGCCATCAGTGGCACGGGGCAGGGGAAAGAGACCCAGTACTTC

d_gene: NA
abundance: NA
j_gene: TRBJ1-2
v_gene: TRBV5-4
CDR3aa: CASSPDRRANELFGYTF
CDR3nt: TGTGCCAGCAGCCCCGATCGGCGGGCTAATGAATTGTTTGGCTACACCTTC

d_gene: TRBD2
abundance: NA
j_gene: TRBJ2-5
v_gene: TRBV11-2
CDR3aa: CASAGVKDETQYF
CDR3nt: TGTGCCAGCGCGGGGGTTAAGGACGAGACCCAGTACTTC

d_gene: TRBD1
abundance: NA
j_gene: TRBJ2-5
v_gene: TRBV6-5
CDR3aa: CASIQTGTGSQYF
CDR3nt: TGTGCCAGCATCCAGACAGGGACAGGCTCGCAGTACTTC

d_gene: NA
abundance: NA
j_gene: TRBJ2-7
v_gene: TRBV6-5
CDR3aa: CASSLTYEQYF
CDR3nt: TGTGCCAGCAGTCTGACTTACGAGCAGTACTTC

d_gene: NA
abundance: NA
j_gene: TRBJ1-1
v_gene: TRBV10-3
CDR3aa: CAISERVDTEAFF
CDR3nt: TGTGCCATCAGTGAAAGGGTGGACACTGAAGCTTTCTTT

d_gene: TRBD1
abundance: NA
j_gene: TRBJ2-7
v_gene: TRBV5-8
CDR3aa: CASSLAGTAFEQYF
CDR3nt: TGTGCCAGCAGCTTGGCTGGGACAGCTTTCGAGCAGTACTTC

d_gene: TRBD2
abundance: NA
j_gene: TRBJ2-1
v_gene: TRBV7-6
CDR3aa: CASIPQASGIGYEQFF
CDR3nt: TGTGCCAGCATCCCACAGGCTAGCGGGATAGGTTATGAGCAGTTCTTC

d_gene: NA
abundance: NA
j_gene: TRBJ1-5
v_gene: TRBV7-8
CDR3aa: CASSLEGNSNQPQHF
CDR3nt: TGTGCCAGCAGCTTAGAAGGAAATAGCAATCAGCCCCAGCATTTT

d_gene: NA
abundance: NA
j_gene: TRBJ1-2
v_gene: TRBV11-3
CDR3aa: CASSRQRGGYTF
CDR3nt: TGTGCCAGCAGCCGTCAGAGGGGTGGCTACACCTTC

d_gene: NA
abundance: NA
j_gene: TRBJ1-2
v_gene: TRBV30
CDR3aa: CAWVWTDTPNGYTF
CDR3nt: TGTGCCTGGGTGTGGACAGATACACCTAATGGCTACACCTTC

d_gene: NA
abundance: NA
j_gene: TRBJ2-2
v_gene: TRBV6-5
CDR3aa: CASSYYGGTNTGELFF
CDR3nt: TGTGCCAGCAGTTACTATGGGGGAACGAACACCGGGGAGCTGTTTTTT

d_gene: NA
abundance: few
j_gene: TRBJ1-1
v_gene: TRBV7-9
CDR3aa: CASSLPGLTAFF
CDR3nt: TGTGCCAGCAGCCTCCCAGGGTTAACAGCTTTCTTT

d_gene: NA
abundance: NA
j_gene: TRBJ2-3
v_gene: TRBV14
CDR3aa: CASSQESWRARGDTQYF
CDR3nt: TGTGCCAGCAGCCAAGAGAGTTGGCGCGCTCGAGGAGATACGCAGTATTTT

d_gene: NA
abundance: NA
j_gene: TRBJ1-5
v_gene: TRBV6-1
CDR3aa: CASSESQPQHF
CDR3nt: TGTGCCAGCAGTGAATCCCAGCCCCAGCATTTT

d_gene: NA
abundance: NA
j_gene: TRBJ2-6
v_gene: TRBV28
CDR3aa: CASSFQQGTYEANVLTF
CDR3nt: TGTGCCAGCAGTTTTCAGCAGGGGACCTACGAGGCCAACGTCCTGACTTTC

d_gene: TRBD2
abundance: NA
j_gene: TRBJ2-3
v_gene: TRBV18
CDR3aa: CASSGLAGSEDTQYF
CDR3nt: TGTGCCAGCTCAGGACTAGCGGGGAGTGAAGATACGCAGTATTTT

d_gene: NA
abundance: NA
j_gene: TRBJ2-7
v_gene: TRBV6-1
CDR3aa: CASSEAGGADEQYF
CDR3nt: TGTGCCAGCAGTGAAGCCGGGGGCGCGGACGAGCAGTACTTC

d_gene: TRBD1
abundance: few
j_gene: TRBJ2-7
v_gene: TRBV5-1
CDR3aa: CASSLDGQGVSYEQYF
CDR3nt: TGCGCCAGCAGCTTGGATGGACAGGGGGTCTCCTACGAGCAGTACTTC

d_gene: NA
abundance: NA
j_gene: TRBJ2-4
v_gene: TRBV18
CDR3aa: CASSLAGTTRNIQYF
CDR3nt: TGTGCCAGCTCACTCGCCGGGACGACGAGGAACATTCAGTACTTC